This T cell receptor (beta chain) was identified during a study of beta chain features in type 1 diabetes. Trimming took 0 bases from V and 7 from J, leaving 15 bases between them. CDR1 and CDR2 from the germline V gene are MNHEY and SVGAGI. The CDR3 is 16 residues long. Notes on the study in general: When Type 1 diabetes patients were examined, their TCRB CDR3s proved moderately but significantly shorter in all four CD4+ subsets.

This clone was found a few times. The antigen remains unidentified. The isolated RNA, all of it, was reverse transcribed, so expressed TCRB transcripts were what got sequenced. TCRdb's copy holds only in-frame clones and misses some; the assay was immunoSEQ multiplex PCR. The sample shows around 600,000 clones, 9.5% to 15% of them seen only once. The sequence was collected from a man younger than 40 with type 1 diabetes. Sequencing used naive CD4+ T cells from blood. V gene TRBV6-5 combines with J gene TRBJ1-4; weak D call: TRBD1 (6 bases). CDR3 DNA: TGTGCCAGCAGTTACTCTCAGACAGGCAAGCGTGAAAAACTGTTTTTT. Amino acids: CASSYSQTGKREKLFF.